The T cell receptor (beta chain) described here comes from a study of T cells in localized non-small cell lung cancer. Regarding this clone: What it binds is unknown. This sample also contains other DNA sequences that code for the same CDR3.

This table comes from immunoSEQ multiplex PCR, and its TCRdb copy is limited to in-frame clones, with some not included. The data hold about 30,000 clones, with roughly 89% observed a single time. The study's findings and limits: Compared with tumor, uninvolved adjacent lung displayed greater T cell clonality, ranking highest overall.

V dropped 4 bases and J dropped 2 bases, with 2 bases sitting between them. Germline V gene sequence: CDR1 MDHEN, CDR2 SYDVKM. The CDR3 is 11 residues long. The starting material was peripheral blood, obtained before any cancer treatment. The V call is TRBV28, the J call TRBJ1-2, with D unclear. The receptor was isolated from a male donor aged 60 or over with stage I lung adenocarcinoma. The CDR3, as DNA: TGTGCCAGCAGTTCAAACTATGGCTACACCTTC. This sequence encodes CASSSNYGYTF.